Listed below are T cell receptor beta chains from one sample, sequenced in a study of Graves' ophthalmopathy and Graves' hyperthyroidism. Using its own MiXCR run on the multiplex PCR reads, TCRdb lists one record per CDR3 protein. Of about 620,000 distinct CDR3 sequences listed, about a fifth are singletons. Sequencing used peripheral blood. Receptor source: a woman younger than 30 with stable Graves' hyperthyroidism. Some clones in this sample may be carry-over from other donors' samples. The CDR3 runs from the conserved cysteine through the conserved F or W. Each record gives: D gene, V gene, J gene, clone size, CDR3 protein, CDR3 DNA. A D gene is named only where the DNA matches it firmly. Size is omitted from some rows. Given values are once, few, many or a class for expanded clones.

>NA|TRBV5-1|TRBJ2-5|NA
CASSFGTAKETQYF
TGCGCCAGCAGCTTTGGGACGGCCAAAGAGACCCAGTACTTC
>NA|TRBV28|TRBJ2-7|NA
CASSSPWTASYEQYF
TGTGCCAGCAGTTCCCCCTGGACAGCATCCTACGAGCAGTACTTC
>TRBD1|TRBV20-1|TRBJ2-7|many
CSARVWDRSYEQYF
TGCAGTGCTAGGGTTTGGGACAGATCCTACGAGCAGTACTTC
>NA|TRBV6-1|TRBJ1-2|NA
CAISEAHRERGYGYTF
TGTGCCATCAGTGAAGCCCACAGGGAGCGTGGCTATGGCTACACCTTC
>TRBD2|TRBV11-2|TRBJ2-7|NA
CASSLPSGREQYF
TGTGCCAGCAGCTTGCCTAGCGGGAGGGAGCAGTACTTC
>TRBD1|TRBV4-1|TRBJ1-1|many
CASRYDRDVRNTEAFF
TGCGCCAGCAGATACGACAGGGACGTTCGGAACACTGAAGCTTTCTTT
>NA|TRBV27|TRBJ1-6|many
CASSTGRSNSPLHF
TGTGCCAGCAGTACGGGACGGAGTAATTCACCCCTCCACTTT
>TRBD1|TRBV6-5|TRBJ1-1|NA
CASSYRSRQGAFF
TGTGCCAGCAGTTACCGGAGTCGACAGGGGGCTTTCTTT
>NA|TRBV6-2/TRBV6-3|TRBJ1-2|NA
CASSSTGILPYGYTF
TGTGCCAGCAGCAGTACAGGGATCCTCCCCTATGGCTACACCTTC
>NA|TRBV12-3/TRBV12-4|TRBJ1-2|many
CASSYLDGEVNYGYTF
TGTGCCAGCAGTTATTTGGATGGGGAAGTTAACTATGGCTACACCTTC
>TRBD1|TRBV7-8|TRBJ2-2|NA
CASSIEQGAYNTGELFF
TGTGCCAGCAGCATAGAACAGGGGGCGTACAACACCGGGGAGCTGTTTTTT
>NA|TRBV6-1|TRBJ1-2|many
CASRETEFYGYTF
TGTGCCAGCAGGGAGACAGAATTCTATGGCTACACCTTC
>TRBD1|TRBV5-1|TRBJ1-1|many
CASRKGQGALNTEAFF
TGCGCCAGCCGTAAGGGACAGGGGGCGCTTAACACTGAAGCTTTCTTT
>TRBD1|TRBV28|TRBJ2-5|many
CASRIPGSGTGWMGQETQYF
TGTGCCAGCAGAATACCGGGTTCCGGGACAGGGTGGATGGGCCAAGAGACCCAGTACTTC
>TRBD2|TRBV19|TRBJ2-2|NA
CASSMLGTSGTGELFF
TGTGCCAGTAGTATGTTGGGGACTAGCGGCACCGGGGAGCTGTTTTTT
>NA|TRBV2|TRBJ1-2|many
CASKSRTTNYGYTF
TGTGCCAGCAAAAGTCGGACAACTAACTATGGCTACACCTTC
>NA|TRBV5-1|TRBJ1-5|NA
CASSSGILYSNQPQHF
TGCGCCAGCAGCTCCGGGATCCTTTATAGCAATCAGCCCCAGCATTTT
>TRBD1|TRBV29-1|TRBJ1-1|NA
CSVVRDRVNTEAFF
TGCAGCGTTGTGCGGGACAGGGTGAACACTGAAGCTTTCTTT
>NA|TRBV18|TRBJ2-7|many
CASSPYVTSYEQYF
TGTGCCAGCTCACCATATGTTACCTCCTACGAGCAGTACTTC
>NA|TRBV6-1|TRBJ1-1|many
CASSAPSKGAGTEAFF
TGTGCCAGCAGTGCGCCCTCAAAGGGTGCAGGCACTGAAGCTTTCTTT
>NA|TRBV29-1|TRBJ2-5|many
CSVAPLGGQETQYF
TGCAGCGTTGCACCTCTTGGGGGCCAAGAGACCCAGTACTTC
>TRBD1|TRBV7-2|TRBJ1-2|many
CASSLAGQGYGYTF
TGTGCCAGCAGCTTAGCGGGACAGGGCTATGGCTACACCTTC
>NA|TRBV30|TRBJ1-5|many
CAWTSGDQPQHF
TGTGCCTGGACGTCAGGGGATCAGCCCCAGCATTTT
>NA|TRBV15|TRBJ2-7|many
CATSRENRFAPVGQYF
TGTGCCACCAGCAGAGAGAACAGGTTTGCGCCAGTGGGGCAGTACTTC
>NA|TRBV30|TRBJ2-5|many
CAWSVGNGRGWEETQYF
TGTGCCTGGAGTGTAGGGAACGGCAGGGGCTGGGAAGAGACCCAGTACTTC
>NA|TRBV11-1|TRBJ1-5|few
CASSLARPGVSGNQPQHF
TGTGCCAGCAGCTTAGCGAGACCTGGAGTGAGCGGCAATCAGCCCCAGCATTTT
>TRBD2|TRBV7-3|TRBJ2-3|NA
CASSLTAGVTDTQYF
TGTGCCAGCAGCTTAACCGCGGGGGTCACAGATACGCAGTATTTT
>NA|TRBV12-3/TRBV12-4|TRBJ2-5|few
CASSAPAGAWETQYF
TGTGCCAGCAGTGCCCCGGCGGGGGCCTGGGAGACCCAGTACTTC
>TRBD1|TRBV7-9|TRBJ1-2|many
CASGQGYYGYTF
TGTGCCAGCGGACAGGGTTACTATGGCTACACCTTC
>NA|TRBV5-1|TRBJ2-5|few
CASSYEANQETQYF
TGCGCCAGCAGCTATGAGGCAAACCAAGAGACCCAGTACTTC
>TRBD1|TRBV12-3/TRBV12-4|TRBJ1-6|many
CASSLWTGGMSYNSPLHF
TGTGCCAGCAGTTTATGGACAGGGGGAATGTCCTATAATTCACCCCTCCACTTT
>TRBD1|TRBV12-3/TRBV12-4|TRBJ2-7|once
CASSLMRQGVYEQYF
TGTGCCAGCAGTTTAATGAGACAGGGGGTATACGAGCAGTACTTC
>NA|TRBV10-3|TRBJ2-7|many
CAISESRDSTYEQYF
TGTGCCATCAGTGAGTCCCGGGACTCCACCTACGAGCAGTACTTC
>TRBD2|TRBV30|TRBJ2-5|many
CAWSVIPIVVSGRANETQYF
TGTGCCTGGAGTGTAATCCCCATCGTGGTTAGCGGGAGGGCCAACGAGACCCAGTACTTC
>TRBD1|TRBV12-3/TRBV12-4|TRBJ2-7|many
CASSYAGGMEEQYF
TGTGCCAGCAGTTACGCAGGGGGTATGGAGGAGCAGTACTTC
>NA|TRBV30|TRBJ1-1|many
CAWRTERNTEAFF
TGTGCCTGGAGGACAGAGAGGAACACTGAAGCTTTCTTT
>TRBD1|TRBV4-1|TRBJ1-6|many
CASRATGKGSPLHF
TGCGCCAGCAGAGCGACAGGGAAAGGGTCACCCCTCCACTTT
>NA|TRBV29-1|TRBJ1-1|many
CSDTLQGAEAFF
TGCAGCGACACACTACAGGGCGCTGAAGCTTTCTTT
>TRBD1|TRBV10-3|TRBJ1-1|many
CAIGSPDRANTEAFF
TGTGCCATCGGCAGTCCTGACAGGGCTAACACTGAAGCTTTCTTT
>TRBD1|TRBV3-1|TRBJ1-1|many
CASKVQGGGTEAFF
TGTGCCAGCAAGGTCCAGGGGGGAGGGACTGAAGCTTTCTTT
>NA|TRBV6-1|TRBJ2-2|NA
CASTSVGGRRTGELFF
TGTGCCAGCACCTCCGTGGGGGGGCGGAGGACCGGGGAGCTGTTTTTT
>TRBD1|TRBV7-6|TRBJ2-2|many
CASSLSGSGQGPTGELFF
TGTGCCAGCAGCTTAAGCGGGTCGGGACAGGGTCCCACCGGGGAGCTGTTTTTT
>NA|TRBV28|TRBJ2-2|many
CASSLRRVLNTGELFF
TGTGCCAGCAGTTTAAGGAGAGTCCTTAACACCGGGGAGCTGTTTTTT
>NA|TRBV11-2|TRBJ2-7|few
CASSLDRVPYEQYF
TGTGCCAGCAGCTTAGACAGGGTTCCCTACGAGCAGTACTTC
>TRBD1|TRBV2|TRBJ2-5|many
CASQGWTGEETQYF
TGTGCCAGCCAAGGGTGGACAGGGGAAGAGACCCAGTACTTC
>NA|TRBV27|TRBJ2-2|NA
CAGSPYGGSNTGELFF
TGTGCCGGCAGCCCCTATGGCGGATCGAACACCGGGGAGCTGTTTTTT
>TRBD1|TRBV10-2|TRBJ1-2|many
CASSGQGAGYTF
TGCGCCAGCAGCGGACAGGGGGCTGGCTACACCTTC
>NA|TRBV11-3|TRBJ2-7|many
CASSLSVAAYEQYF
TGTGCCAGCAGCTTATCGGTGGCAGCCTACGAGCAGTACTTC
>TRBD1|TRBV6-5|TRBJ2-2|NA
CASSTWTGSTGELFF
TGTGCCAGCAGTACTTGGACAGGGAGTACCGGGGAGCTGTTTTTT
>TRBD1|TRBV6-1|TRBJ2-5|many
CASRQGRETQYF
TGTGCCAGCAGACAGGGGCGCGAGACCCAGTACTTC
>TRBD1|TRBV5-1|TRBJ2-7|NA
CASSLNTGQGAYEQYF
TGCGCCAGCAGCTTGAACACGGGACAGGGGGCCTACGAGCAGTACTTC
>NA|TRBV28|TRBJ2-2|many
CASSPASGTGELFF
TGTGCCAGCAGCCCAGCCTCAGGGACCGGGGAGCTGTTTTTT
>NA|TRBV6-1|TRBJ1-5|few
CASSEAIGTRGDQPQHF
TGTGCCAGCAGTGAAGCTATTGGGACACGGGGGGATCAGCCCCAGCATTTT
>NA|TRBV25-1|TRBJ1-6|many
CASSEGEVRSPLHF
TGTGCCAGCAGTGAAGGTGAAGTGCGATCACCCCTCCACTTT
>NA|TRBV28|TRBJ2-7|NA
CASSYDRLPYEQYF
TGTGCCAGCAGTTACGACAGGTTGCCCTACGAGCAGTACTTC